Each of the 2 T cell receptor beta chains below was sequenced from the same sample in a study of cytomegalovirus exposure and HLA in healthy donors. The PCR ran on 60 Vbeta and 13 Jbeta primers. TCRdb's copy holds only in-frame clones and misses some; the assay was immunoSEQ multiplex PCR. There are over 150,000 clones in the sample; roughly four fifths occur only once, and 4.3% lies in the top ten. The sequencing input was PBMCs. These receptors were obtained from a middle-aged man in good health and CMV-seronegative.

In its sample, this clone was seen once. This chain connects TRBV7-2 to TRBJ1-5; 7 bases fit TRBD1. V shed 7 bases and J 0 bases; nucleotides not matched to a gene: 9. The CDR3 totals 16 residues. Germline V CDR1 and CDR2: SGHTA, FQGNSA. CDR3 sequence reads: CASTPQGGYSNQPQHF. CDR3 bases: TGTGCCAGCACCCCGCAGGGGGGATATAGCAATCAGCCCCAGCATTTT.

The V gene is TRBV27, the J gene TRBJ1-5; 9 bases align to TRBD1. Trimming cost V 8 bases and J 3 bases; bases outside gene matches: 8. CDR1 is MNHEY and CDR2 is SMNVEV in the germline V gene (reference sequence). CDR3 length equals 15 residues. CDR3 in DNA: TGTGCCAGCGCCCCCGGGACAGGGTACAATCAGCCCCAGCATTTT. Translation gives CASAPGTGYNQPQHF.